This T cell receptor (beta chain) was observed in a study of blood T cell repertoires in COVID-19. On the study more broadly: COVID-19 samples from acute and convalescent phases originated in the United States, Italy and Spain.

Germline V gene data show CDR1 as SSHAT and CDR2 as FNYEAQ (reference sequence). CDR3 size: 15 residues. Measured with immunoSEQ multiplex PCR; TCRdb has only the in-frame clones, and not every one. The data hold more than 150,000 clones, with around 81% observed a single time. About this clone itself: One junction end does not reproduce the germline sequence, and a read error may be involved.

J is TRBJ2-1 and V is TRBV7-7, with 7 nucleotides matching TRBD2. The clonotype was recovered from a woman older than 75 with COVID-19, enrolled during active disease. Input material: peripheral blood. The CDR3 loop is CASSATSDSYNEQFF. CDR3 in DNA: TGTGCTAGCAGTGCTACTAGCGACTCCTACAATGAGCAGTTCTTC.